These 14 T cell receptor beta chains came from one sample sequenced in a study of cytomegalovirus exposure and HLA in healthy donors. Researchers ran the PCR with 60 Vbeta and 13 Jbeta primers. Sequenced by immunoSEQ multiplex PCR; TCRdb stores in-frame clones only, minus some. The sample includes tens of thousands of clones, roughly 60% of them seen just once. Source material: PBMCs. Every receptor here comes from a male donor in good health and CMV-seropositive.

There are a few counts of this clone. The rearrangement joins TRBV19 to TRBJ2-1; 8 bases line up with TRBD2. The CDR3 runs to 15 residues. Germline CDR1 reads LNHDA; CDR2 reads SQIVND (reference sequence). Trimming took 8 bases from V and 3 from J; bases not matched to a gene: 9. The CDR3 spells CASASGSARYNEQFF. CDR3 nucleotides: TGTGCCAGTGCCAGCGGGAGCGCACGCTACAATGAGCAGTTCTTC.

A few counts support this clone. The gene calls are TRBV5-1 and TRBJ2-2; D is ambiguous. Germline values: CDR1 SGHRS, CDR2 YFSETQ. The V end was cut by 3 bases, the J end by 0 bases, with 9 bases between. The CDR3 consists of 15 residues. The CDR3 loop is CASSSQAANTGELFF. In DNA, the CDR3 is TGCGCCAGCAGCTCCCAGGCCGCGAACACCGGGGAGCTGTTTTTT.

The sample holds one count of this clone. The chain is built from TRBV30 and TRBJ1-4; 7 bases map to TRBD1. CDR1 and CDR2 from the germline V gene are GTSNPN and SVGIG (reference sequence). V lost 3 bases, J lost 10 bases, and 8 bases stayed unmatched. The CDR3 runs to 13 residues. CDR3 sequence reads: CAWSGTVPGKLFF. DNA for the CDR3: TGTGCCTGGAGCGGGACAGTGCCGGGAAAACTGTTTTTT.

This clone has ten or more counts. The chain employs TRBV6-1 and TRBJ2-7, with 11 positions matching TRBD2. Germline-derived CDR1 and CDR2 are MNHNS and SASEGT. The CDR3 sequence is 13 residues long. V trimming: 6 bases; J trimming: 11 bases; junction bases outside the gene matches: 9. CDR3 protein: CASSLLTSGTEYF. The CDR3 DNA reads TGTGCCAGCAGCCTCTTGACTAGCGGGACTGAGTACTTC.

CDR3 residues: CASSVASGQGVNSPLHF. CDR3 coding DNA: TGTGCCAGCAGCGTAGCAAGTGGACAGGGGGTTAATTCACCCCTCCACTTT. This sequence joins TRBV9 and TRBJ1-6; 10 bases align to TRBD1. The CDR3 is 17 amino acids. Unmatched junction bases numbered 6, after V lost 0 bases and J lost 6 bases. Germline CDR1 SGDLS, CDR2 YYNGEE.

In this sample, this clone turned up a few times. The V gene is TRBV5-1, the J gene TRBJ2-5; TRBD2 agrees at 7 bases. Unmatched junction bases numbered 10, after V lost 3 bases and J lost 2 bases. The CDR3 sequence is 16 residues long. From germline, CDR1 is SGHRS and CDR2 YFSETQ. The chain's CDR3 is CASSWGWASGQETQYF. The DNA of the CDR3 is TGCGCCAGCAGCTGGGGGTGGGCTAGCGGACAAGAGACCCAGTACTTC.

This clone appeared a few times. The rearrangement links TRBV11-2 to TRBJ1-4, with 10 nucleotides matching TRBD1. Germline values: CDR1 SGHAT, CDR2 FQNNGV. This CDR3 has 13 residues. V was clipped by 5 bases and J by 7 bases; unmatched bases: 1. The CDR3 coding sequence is TGTGCCAGCAGCCGGGACAGGGGTGAAAAACTGTTTTTT. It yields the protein CASSRDRGEKLFF.

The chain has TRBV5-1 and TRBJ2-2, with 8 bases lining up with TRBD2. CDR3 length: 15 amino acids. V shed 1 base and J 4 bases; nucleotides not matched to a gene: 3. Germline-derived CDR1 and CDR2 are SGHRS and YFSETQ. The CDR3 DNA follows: TGCGCCAGCAGCTTGCGGGAGGGGACCACCGGGGAGCTGTTTTTT. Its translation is CASSLREGTTGELFF.

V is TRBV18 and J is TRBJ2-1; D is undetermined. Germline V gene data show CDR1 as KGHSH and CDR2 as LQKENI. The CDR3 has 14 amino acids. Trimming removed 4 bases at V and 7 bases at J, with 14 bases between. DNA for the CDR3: TGTGCCAGCTCACAGGTAGCATTAGAAAATGAGCAGTTCTTC. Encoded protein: CASSQVALENEQFF. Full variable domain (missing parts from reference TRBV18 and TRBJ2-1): NAGVMQNPRHLVRRRGQEARLRCSPMKGHSHVYWYRQLPEEGLKFMVYLQKENIIDESGMPKERFSAEFPKEGPSILRIQQVVRGDSAAYFCASSQVALENEQFFGPGTRLTVL.

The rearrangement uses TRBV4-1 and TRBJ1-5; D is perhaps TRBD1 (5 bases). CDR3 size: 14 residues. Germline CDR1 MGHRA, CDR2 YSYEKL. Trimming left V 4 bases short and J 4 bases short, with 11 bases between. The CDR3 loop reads CASSRGTGNQPQHF. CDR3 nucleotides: TGCGCCAGCAGCCGCGGGACGGGTAATCAGCCCCAGCATTTT.

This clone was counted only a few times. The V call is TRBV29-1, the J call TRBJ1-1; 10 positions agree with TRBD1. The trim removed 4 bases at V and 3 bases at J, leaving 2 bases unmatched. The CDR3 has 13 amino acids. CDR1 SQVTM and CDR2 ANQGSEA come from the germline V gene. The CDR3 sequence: CSVGDRGHTEAFF. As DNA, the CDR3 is TGCAGCGTTGGGGACAGGGGTCACACTGAAGCTTTCTTT. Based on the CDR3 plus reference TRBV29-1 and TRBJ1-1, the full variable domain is SAVISQKPSRDICQRGTSLTIQCQVDSQVTMMFWYRQQPGQSLTLIATANQGSEATYESGFVIDKFPISRPNLTFSTLTVSNMSPEDSSIYLCSVGDRGHTEAFFGQGTRLTVV.

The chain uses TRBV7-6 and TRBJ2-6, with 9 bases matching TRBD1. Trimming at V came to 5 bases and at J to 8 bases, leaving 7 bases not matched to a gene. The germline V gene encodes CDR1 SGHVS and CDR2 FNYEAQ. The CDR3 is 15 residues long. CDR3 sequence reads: CASSRGTGNTNVLTF. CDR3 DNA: TGTGCCAGCAGCCGGGGGACAGGGAATACCAACGTCCTGACTTTC.

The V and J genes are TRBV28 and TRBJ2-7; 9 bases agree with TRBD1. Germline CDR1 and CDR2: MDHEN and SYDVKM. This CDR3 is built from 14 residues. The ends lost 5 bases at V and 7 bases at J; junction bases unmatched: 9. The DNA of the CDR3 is TGTGCCAGCAGTCCGGGGGACAGGGTCGGAGAGCAGTACTTC. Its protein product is CASSPGDRVGEQYF.

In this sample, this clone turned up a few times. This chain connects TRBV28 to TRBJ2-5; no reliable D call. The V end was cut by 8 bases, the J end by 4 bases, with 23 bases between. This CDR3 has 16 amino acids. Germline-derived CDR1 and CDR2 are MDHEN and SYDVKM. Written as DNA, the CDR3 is TGTGCCAGCGGTGCCCCTCCCCCAATAGCACCAGAGACCCAGTACTTC. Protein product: CASGAPPPIAPETQYF.